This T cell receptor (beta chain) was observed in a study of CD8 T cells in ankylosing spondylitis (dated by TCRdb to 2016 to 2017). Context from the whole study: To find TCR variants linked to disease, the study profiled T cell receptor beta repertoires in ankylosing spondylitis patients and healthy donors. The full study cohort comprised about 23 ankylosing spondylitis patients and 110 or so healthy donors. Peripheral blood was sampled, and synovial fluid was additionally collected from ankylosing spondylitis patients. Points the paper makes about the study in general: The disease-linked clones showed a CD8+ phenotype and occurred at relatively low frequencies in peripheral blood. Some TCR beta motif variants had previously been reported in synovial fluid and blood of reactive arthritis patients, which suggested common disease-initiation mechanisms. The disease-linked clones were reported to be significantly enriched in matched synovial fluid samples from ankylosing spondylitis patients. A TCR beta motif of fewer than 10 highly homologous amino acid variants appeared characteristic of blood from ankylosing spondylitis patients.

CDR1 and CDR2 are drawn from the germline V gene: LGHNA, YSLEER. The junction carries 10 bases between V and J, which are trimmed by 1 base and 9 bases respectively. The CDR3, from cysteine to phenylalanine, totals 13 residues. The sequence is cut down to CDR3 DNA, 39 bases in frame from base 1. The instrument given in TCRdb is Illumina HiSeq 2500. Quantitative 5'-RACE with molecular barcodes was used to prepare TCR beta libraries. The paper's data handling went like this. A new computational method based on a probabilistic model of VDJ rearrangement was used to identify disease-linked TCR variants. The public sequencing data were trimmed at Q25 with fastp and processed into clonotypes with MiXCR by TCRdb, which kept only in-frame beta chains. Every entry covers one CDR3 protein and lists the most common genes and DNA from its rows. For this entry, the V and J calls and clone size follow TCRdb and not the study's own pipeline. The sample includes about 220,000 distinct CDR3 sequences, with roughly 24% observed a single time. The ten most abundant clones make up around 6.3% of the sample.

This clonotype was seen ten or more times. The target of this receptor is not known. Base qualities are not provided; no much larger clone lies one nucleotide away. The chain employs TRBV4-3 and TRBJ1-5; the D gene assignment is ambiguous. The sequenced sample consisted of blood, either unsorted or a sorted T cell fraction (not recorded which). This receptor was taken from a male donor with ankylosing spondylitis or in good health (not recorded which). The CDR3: CASSQVQSSPQHF. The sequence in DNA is TGCGCCAGCAGCCAAGTGCAGTCGTCGCCCCAGCATTTT.